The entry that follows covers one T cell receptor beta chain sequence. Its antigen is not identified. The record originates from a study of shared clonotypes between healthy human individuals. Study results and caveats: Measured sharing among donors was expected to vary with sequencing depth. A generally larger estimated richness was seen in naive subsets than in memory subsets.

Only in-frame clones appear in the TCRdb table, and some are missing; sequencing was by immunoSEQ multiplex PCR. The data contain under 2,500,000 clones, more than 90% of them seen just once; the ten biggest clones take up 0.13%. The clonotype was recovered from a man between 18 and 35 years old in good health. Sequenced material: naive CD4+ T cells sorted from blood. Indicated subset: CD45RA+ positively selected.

CDR3: CASRTGRNDYGYTF. The CDR3 DNA is TGTGCCAGCCGGACAGGGAGGAATGACTATGGCTACACCTTC. The J gene is TRBJ1-2, the V gene TRBV6-1; 8 bases are shared with TRBD1. The trim removed 8 bases at V and 3 bases at J, leaving 8 bases unmatched. CDR3 length equals 14 residues. Germline values: CDR1 MNHNS, CDR2 SASEGT.